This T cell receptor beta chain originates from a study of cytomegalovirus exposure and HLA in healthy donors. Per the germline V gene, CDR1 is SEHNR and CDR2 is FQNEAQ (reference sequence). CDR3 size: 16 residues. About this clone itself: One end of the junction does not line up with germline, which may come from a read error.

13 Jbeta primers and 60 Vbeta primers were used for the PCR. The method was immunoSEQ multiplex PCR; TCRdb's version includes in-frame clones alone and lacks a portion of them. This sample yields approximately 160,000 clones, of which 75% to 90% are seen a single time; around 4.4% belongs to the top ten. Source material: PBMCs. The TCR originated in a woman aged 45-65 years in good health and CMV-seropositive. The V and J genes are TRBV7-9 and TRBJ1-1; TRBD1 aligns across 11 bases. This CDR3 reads CSSSFFRDRGTAEAFF. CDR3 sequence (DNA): TGTTCCAGCAGCTTTTTCCGGGACAGGGGGACGGCTGAAGCTTTCTTT.